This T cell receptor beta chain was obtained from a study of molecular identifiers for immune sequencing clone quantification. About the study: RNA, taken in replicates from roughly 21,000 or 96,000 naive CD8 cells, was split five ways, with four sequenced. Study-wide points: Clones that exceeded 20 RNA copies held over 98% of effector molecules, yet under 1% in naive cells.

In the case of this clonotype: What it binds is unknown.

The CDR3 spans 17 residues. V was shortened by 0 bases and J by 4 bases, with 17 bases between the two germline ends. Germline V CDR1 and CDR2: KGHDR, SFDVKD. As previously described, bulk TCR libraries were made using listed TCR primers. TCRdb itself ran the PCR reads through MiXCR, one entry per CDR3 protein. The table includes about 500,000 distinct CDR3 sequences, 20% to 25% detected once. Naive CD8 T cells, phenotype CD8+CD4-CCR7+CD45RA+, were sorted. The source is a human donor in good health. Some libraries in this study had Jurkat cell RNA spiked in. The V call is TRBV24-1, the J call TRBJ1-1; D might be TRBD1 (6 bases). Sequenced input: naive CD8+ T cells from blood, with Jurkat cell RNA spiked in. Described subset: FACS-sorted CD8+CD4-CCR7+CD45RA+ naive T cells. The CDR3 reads CATSDLQRGNRGTEAFF. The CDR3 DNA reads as TGTGCCACCAGTGATTTGCAGAGGGGGAATCGTGGCACTGAAGCTTTCTTT.